This T cell receptor (beta chain) was retrieved from a study of T cell changes during pregnancy in multiple sclerosis. The ends lost 4 bases at V and 0 bases at J; junction bases unmatched: 7. Germline V gene lookup returns CDR1 SGHNT and CDR2 YYREEE (reference sequence). This CDR3 has 18 residues. Measured with immunoSEQ multiplex PCR; TCRdb has only the in-frame clones, and not every one. The sample consists of about 68,000 clones, 90% to 95% of them appearing once. The sequencing used peripheral blood, collected in the second trimester of pregnancy. The source is a female donor in good health, enrolled as a control in a pregnancy study. The chain employs TRBV5-4 and TRBJ2-1; 13 bases are a match to TRBD2. The CDR3 nucleotides read TGTGCCAGCAGCCCCGGACTAGCGGGGGAGAGCTCCTACAATGAGCAGTTCTTC. Its protein product is CASSPGLAGESSYNEQFF.